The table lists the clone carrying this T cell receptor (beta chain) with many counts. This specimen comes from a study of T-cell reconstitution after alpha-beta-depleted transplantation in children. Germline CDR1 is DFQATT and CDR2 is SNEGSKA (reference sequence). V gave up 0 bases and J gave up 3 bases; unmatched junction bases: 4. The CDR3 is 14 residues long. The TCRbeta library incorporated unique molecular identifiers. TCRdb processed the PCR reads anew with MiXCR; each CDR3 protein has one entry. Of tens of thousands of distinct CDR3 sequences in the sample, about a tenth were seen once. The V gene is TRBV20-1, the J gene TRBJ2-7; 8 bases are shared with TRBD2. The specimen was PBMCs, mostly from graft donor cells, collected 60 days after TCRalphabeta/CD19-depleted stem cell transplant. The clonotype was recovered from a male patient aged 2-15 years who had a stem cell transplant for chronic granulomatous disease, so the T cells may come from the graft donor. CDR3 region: CSARDDGRDYEQYF. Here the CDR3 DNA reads TGCAGTGCTAGAGACGACGGGAGGGACTACGAGCAGTACTTC.